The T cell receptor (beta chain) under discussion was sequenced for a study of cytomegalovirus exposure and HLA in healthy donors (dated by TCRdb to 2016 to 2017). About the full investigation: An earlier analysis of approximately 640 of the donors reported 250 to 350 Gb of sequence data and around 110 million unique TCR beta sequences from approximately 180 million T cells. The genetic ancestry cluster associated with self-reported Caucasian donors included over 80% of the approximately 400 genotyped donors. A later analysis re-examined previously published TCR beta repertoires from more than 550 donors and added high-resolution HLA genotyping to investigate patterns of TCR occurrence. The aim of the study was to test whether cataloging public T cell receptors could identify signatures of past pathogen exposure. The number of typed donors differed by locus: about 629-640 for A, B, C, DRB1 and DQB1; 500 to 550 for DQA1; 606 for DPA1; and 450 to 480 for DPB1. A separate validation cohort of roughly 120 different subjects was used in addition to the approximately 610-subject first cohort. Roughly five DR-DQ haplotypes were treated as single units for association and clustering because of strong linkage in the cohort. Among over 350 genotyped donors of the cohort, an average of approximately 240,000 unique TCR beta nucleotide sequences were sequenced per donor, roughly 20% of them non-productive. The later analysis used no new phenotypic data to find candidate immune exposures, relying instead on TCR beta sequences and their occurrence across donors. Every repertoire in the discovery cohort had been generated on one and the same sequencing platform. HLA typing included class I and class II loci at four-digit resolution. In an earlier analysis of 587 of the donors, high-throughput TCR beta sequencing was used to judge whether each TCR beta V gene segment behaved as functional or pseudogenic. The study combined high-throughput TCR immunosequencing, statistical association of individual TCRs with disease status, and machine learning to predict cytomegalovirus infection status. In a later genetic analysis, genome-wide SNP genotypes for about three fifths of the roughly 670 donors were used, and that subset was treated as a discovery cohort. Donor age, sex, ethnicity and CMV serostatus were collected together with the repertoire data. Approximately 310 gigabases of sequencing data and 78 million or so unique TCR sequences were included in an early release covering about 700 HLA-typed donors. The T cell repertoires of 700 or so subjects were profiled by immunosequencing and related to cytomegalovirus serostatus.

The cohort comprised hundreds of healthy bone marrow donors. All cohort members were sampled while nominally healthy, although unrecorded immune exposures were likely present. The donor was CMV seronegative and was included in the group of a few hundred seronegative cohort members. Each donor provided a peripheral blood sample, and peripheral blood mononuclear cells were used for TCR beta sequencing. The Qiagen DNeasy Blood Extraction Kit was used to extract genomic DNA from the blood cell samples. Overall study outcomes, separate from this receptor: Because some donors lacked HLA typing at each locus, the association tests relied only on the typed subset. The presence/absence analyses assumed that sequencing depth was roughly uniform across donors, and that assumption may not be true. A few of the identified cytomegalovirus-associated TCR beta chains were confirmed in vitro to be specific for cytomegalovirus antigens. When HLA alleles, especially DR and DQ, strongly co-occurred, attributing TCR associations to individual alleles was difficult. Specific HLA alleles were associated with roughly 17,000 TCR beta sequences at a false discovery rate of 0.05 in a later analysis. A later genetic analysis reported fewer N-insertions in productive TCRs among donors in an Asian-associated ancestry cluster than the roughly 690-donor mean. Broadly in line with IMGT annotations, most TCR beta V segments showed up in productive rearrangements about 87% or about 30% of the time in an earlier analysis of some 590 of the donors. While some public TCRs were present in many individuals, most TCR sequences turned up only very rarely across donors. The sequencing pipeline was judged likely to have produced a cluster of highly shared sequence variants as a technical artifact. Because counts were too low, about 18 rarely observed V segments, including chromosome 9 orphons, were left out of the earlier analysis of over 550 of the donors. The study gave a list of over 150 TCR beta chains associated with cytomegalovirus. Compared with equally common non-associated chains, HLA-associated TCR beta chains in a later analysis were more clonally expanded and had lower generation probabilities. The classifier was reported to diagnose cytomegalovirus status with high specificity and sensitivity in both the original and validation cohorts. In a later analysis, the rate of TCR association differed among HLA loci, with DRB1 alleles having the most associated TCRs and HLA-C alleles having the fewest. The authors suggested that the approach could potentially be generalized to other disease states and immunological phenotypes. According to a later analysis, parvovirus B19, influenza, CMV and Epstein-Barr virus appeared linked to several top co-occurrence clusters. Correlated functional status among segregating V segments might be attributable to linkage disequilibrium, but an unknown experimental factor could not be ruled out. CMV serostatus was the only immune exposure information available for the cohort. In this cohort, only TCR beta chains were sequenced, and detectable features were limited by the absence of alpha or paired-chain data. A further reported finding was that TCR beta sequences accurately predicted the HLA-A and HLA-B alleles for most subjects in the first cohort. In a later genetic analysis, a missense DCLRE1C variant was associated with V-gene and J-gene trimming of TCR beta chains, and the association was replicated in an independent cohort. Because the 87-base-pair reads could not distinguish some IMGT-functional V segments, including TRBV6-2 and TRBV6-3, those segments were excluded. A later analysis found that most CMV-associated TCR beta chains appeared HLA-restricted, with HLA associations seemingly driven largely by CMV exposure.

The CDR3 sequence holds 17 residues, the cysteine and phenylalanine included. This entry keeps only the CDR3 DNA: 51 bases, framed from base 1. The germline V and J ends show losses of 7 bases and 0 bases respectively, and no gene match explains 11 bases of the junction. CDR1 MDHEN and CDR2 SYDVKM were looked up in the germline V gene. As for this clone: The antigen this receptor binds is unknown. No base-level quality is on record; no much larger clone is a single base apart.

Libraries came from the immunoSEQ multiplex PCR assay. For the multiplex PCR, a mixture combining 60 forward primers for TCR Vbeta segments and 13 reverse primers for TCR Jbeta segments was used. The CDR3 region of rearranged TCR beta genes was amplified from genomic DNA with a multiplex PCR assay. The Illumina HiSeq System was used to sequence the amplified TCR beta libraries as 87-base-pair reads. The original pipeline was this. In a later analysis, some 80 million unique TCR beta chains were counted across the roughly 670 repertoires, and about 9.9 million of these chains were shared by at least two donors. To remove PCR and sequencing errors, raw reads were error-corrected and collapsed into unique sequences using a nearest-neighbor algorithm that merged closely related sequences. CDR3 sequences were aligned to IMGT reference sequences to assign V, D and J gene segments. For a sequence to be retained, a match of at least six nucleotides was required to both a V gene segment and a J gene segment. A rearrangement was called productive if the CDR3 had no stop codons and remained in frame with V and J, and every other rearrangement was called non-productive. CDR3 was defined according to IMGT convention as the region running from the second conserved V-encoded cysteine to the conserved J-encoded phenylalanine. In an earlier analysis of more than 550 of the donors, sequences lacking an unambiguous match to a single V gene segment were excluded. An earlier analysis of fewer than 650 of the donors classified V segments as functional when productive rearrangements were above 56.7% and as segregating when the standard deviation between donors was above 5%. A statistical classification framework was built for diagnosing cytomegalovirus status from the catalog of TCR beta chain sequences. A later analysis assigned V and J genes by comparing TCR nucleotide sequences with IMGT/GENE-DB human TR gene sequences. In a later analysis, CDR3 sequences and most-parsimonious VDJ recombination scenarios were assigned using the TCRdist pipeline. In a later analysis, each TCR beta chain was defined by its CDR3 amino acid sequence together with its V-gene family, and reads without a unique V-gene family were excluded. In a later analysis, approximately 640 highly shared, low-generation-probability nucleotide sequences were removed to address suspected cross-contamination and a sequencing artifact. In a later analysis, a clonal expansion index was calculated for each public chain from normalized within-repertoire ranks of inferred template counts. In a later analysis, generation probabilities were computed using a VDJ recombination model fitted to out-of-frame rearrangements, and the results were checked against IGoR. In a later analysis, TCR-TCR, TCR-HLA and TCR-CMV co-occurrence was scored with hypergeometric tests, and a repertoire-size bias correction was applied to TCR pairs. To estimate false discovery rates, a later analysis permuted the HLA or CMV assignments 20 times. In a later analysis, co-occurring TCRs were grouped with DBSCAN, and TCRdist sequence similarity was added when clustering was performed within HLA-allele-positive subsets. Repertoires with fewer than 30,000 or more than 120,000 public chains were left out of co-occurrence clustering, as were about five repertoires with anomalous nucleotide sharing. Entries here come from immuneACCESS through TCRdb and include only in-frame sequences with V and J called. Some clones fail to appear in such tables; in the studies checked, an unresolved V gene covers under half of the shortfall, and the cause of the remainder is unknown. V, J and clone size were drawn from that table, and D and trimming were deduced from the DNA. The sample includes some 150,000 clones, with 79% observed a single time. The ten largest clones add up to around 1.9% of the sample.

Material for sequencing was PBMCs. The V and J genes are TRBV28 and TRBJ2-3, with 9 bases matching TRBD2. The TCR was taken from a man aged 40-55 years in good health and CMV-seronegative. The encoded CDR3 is CASTFLSGRGSTDTQYF. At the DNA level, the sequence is TGTGCCAGCACCTTCCTTAGCGGGAGAGGCAGCACAGATACGCAGTATTTT.